Presented here are 28 T cell receptor beta chains from one specimen sequenced in a study of Tregs in tolerant kidney transplant recipients. Repertoires were generated with immunoSEQ multiplex PCR, while TCRdb's copy carries only in-frame clones and drops some. The table counts about 48,000 clones; around 0.88% lies in the top ten. The sample in question was CD4+ T cells from blood, obtained before the transplant. These receptors came from a human donor who received a combined kidney and bone marrow transplant.

About this clone itself: The read halts 3 residues ahead of the CDR3 end, with the missing end drawn from the germline J gene. The chain carries TRBV29-1 and TRBJ2-3; weak D call: TRBD2 (5 bases). The V gene lost 4 bases and the J gene lost 7 bases, with 12 bases spanning the gap. CDR1 is SQVTM, CDR2 ANQGSEA, per germline. The CDR3 is 12 amino acids. CDR3 protein: CSVGFAGNTQYF. CDR3 bases read: TGCAGCGTTGGATTCGCGGGTAATACG.

With respect to this clone: The missing CDR3 end, 3 residues past where the read stops, is filled in from the germline J gene. V usage is TRBV20-1 and J usage is TRBJ2-1; 10 bases fit TRBD2. There are 15 residues in the CDR3. With 1 base clipped from V and 6 bases from J, the junction kept 6 bases outside the gene matches. Germline V lookup: CDR1 DFQATT, CDR2 SNEGSKA (reference sequence). This CDR3 reads CSARVSGGSSNEQFF. The CDR3 DNA, read in part, is TGCAGTGCTAGAGTTAGCGGGGGGAGCAGCAATGAG.

Note on this clone: Coverage ceases 3 residues before the CDR3 finishes, and the germline J gene fills in the end. This sequence joins TRBV18 and TRBJ1-4; D is possibly TRBD1 (6 bases). This CDR3 comprises 15 residues. Between the trimmed V and J ends, which lost 4 bases and 3 bases, there was a span of 12 bases. CDR1 and CDR2 from the germline V gene are KGHSH and LQKENI. The CDR3 protein is CASSRTGLANEKLFF. Incomplete CDR3 DNA: TGTGCCAGCTCACGAACAGGGCTGGCTAATGAAAAA.

Remarks on this clone: The read is 3 residues too short to cover the CDR3 end, so that end is filled in from the germline J gene. The genes are TRBV30 and TRBJ1-5, with TRBD1 matching over 7 bases. J lost 5 bases, V lost 0 bases, and 7 bases had no gene match. The CDR3 sequence is 15 residues long. Germline assignment: CDR1 GTSNPN and CDR2 SVGIG (reference sequence). Partial CDR3 DNA: TGTGCCTGGAGTGTACGGGACAGAGACTATCAGCCC. Its protein is CAWSVRDRDYQP. The CDR3, in full, reads CAWSVRDRDYQPQHF.

As for this clone: The read finishes 3 residues shy of the CDR3 end, and the germline J gene is used to complete it. The V and J genes are TRBV5-1 and TRBJ2-2, with a tentative D call TRBD2 (5 bases). The germline V and J ends were trimmed by 2 bases and 7 bases, with 18 bases remaining between them. Germline V gives CDR1 SGHRS, CDR2 YFSETQ. The CDR3 has 16 amino acids. CDR3 DNA (partial): TGCGCCAGCAGCTTTGGGTTCCTAGCTTTCGGCGGGGAG. This gives the protein CASSFGFLAFGGE. The entire CDR3 sequence reads CASSFGFLAFGGELFF.

Worth noting for this clone: The sequence runs out 3 residues before the end of the CDR3; the remainder is reconstructed from the germline J gene. The rearrangement links TRBV29-1 to TRBJ2-7; possible D gene TRBD2, 5 bases. The V gene lost 6 bases and the J gene lost 3 bases, with 21 bases spanning the gap. CDR3 length: 15 amino acids. The germline gives CDR1 SQVTM, CDR2 ANQGSEA. CDR3 region: CSVTWGRTGIYEQYF. Partial CDR3 DNA: TGCAGCGTGACCTGGGGAAGGACTGGGATCTACGAG.

With respect to this clone: The CDR3 is cut off 3 residues early in the read; its end comes from the germline J gene. The chain combines TRBV20-1 with TRBJ2-7; 9 bases line up with TRBD2. The length of the CDR3 is 14 residues. Germline V lookup: CDR1 DFQATT, CDR2 SNEGSKA (reference sequence). With 1 base clipped from V and 6 bases from J, the junction kept 7 bases outside the gene matches. The covered CDR3 bases are TGCAGTGCTAGAGCGCTAGCGGGATTTCGCGAG. The encoded protein is CSARALAGFRE. In full, the CDR3 is CSARALAGFREQYF.

Turning to this clone: Read coverage stops 3 residues before the CDR3 terminus; the germline J gene supplies the remainder. This chain uses TRBV2 with TRBJ1-4; 7 bases align to TRBD1. This CDR3 region has 15 residues. Germline V gene lookup returns CDR1 SNHLY and CDR2 FYNNEI. J gave up 3 bases and V 7 bases, and 8 bases lay outside the gene matches. Incomplete CDR3 DNA: TGTGCCAGCAATCTCGTTGGGACAGCTAATGAAAAA. It is translated as CASNLVGTANEK. The CDR3, in full, reads CASNLVGTANEKLFF.

About this clone: The CDR3 end falls 3 residues outside the read, so it is completed with the germline J gene. The V and J genes are TRBV19 and TRBJ2-3; D call uncertain. V gave up 5 bases and J gave up 2 bases, with 14 bases separating them. CDR3 length: 15 amino acids. Germline CDR1 is LNHDA and CDR2 is SQIVND (reference sequence). CDR3 residues: CASSLPPPSTDTQYF. The sequenced part of the CDR3 DNA is TGTGCCAGTAGTCTTCCCCCCCCTTCCACAGATACG.

Worth noting for this clone: Read sequence stops 3 residues before the CDR3 end, and the germline J gene provides the missing end. V is TRBV7-8 and J is TRBJ2-1; D not certain. Trimming took off 8 bases at V and 8 bases at J, with 19 bases between the two ends. Germline CDR1 is SGHVS and CDR2 is FQNEAQ. This CDR3 is built from 14 residues. The CDR3 sequence: CASGYRRPLDEQFF. Partial CDR3 DNA: TGTGCCAGCGGGTACAGACGGCCCCTCGATGAG.

In the case of this clone: The read ends 3 residues shy of where the CDR3 ends; the end is completed using the germline J gene. The V call is TRBV7-2, the J call TRBJ2-5; 7 bases are shared with TRBD1. CDR1 and CDR2 (germline): SGHTA, FQGNSA. The CDR3 is 13 residues long. Germline trimming cut 5 bases from V and 3 bases from J; bases unmatched to any gene: 3. The sequenced part of the CDR3 DNA is TGTGCCAGCAGCCTGGGACAGAAAGAGACC. Its protein is CASSLGQKET. The whole CDR3 protein is CASSLGQKETQYF.

On this clone: The observed sequence ends 3 residues before the CDR3 terminus, with the missing tail filled in from the germline J gene. The chain has TRBV20-1 and TRBJ2-7, with 13 bases that match TRBD2. After removal of 1 base from V and 2 bases from J, the junction contained 5 bases not matched to a gene. CDR1 and CDR2 (germline): DFQATT, SNEGSKA (reference sequence). This CDR3 has 16 residues. CDR3 residues: CSARVGTSGAPYEQYF. Incomplete CDR3 DNA: TGCAGTGCTAGAGTCGGGACTAGCGGGGCCCCCTACGAG.

On this clone: The CDR3 end lies 3 residues beyond the end of the read and is filled in from the germline J gene. V usage is TRBV19 and J usage is TRBJ2-5; 11 bases are a match to TRBD2. Germline values: CDR1 LNHDA, CDR2 SQIVND (reference sequence). The CDR3 has 16 amino acids. V was clipped by 3 bases and J by 2 bases; unmatched bases: 5. Partial CDR3 DNA: TGTGCCAGTAGTATCTCTAGCGGGAGGTCACAAGAGACC. It is translated as CASSISSGRSQET. The whole CDR3 sequence reads CASSISSGRSQETQYF.

With regard to this clone: The read ends 3 residues before the CDR3 terminus; that terminus is restored from the germline J gene. The rearrangement links TRBV20-1 to TRBJ1-2; D possibly corresponds to TRBD1 (5 bases). The CDR3 loop spans 13 amino acids. Germline V lookup: CDR1 DFQATT, CDR2 SNEGSKA (reference sequence). V was pared by 3 bases and J by 3 bases, with 11 bases between. The covered CDR3 bases are TGCAGTGCTAGCCGCAGGGTGGACTATGGC. It encodes CSASRRVDYG. In full, the CDR3 reads CSASRRVDYGYTF.

Worth noting for this clone: The read ends 3 residues before the CDR3 terminus; that terminus is restored from the germline J gene. The genes are TRBV20-1 and TRBJ2-7; the D is unclear. V lost 3 bases and J lost 0, with 9 bases in between. This CDR3 contains 13 residues. CDR1 DFQATT and CDR2 SNEGSKA come from the germline V gene (reference sequence). The CDR3 protein is CSARLPSSYEQYF. Partial CDR3 DNA: TGCAGTGCTAGGTTGCCTAGCTCCTACGAG.

As for this clone: The read ends 3 residues early relative to the CDR3; the germline J gene fills the gap. The gene calls are TRBV5-1 and TRBJ2-5; D perhaps matches TRBD1 (5 bases). The CDR3 has 15 amino acids. Germline assignment: CDR1 SGHRS and CDR2 YFSETQ. The ends were cut back, 5 bases at V and 1 base at J, with 15 bases in the middle. CDR3 DNA, as far as it was read: TGCGCCAGCAGGCCTTCGGGCAGGGCCCAAGAGACC. As protein: CASRPSGRAQET. The whole CDR3 sequence reads CASRPSGRAQETQYF.

As regards this clone: Sequencing ends 3 residues short of the CDR3 end; the germline J gene provides the rest. V and J are TRBV7-2 and TRBJ2-7; D is unclear. The CDR3 consists of 13 residues. Germline V gene sequence: CDR1 SGHTA, CDR2 FQGNSA. The V and J ends lost 2 bases and 2 bases respectively, with 7 bases between them. The CDR3 region is CASSLQSAYEQYF. CDR3 DNA (partial): TGTGCCAGCAGCTTACAATCGGCCTACGAG.

Notes on this clone: The CDR3 end is not reached by the read, which stops 3 residues before it; the germline J gene fills it in. This chain uses TRBV7-3 with TRBJ2-1; 11 bases fit TRBD2. CDR1 is SGHTA and CDR2 is FQGTGA in the germline V gene. This CDR3 is 19 amino acids long. The V segment lost 1 base and the J segment 0 bases; nucleotides outside the gene matches: 8. CDR3 region: CASSLIVTSGSVSYNEQFF. Incomplete CDR3 DNA: TGTGCCAGCAGCTTAATCGTCACTAGCGGGAGTGTCTCCTACAATGAG.

Note on this clone: The sequenced fragment ends 3 residues before the CDR3 boundary, so the rest is inferred from the germline J gene. V and J are TRBV19 and TRBJ2-2, with 10 bases that match TRBD2. CDR3 length equals 16 residues. The germline CDR1 and CDR2 sequences are LNHDA and SQIVND (reference sequence). The V gene end was trimmed by 6 bases and the J gene end by 2 bases; junction bases not matched to a gene: 6. The part of the CDR3 DNA that was read is TGTGCCAGTAGCCTAATAGCGGGAGGTAACACCGGGGAG. Its protein is CASSLIAGGNTGE. The whole CDR3 protein reads CASSLIAGGNTGELFF.

Worth noting for this clone: The read stops 3 residues short of the end of the CDR3; the missing end is completed from the germline J gene. The chain links TRBV20-1 to TRBJ2-7; 8 bases agree with TRBD2. CDR1 and CDR2 (germline): DFQATT, SNEGSKA (reference sequence). The CDR3 covers 13 residues. The V segment lost 6 bases and the J segment 6 bases; nucleotides outside the gene matches: 10. The sequenced part of the CDR3 DNA is TGCAGTGCCGGCGGGGGGTATACGGGCGAG. It yields the protein CSAGGGYTGE. The complete CDR3 protein is CSAGGGYTGEQYF.

For this clone: The missing CDR3 end, 3 residues past where the read stops, is filled in from the germline J gene. The chain joins TRBV20-1 to TRBJ2-7, with unresolved D. V lost 6 bases and J lost 2, with 17 bases in between. The CDR3 spans 14 residues. In germline, CDR1 is DFQATT, CDR2 SNEGSKA (reference sequence). The CDR3 DNA, read in part, is TGCAGTGCCAGGCGCCCTCCTCAGACCTACGAG. Protein sequence: CSARRPPQTYE. The entire CDR3 is CSARRPPQTYEQYF.

For this clone: The read gets to within 3 residues of the CDR3 end, and the germline J gene fills in the rest. The chain couples TRBV29-1 to TRBJ2-3, with TRBD1 matching over 8 bases. The germline CDR1 and CDR2 sequences are SQVTM and ANQGSEA. The ends lost 7 bases at V and 1 base at J; junction bases unmatched: 10. The CDR3 has 15 amino acids. The CDR3: CSAITGGYGTDTQYF. The sequenced CDR3 bases are TGCAGCGCCATCACAGGGGGTTACGGCACAGATACG.

As to this clone: Read data end 3 residues before the CDR3 end; the end is taken from the germline J gene. The V call is TRBV7-9, the J call TRBJ2-2; D ambiguous. The CDR3 runs 14 residues. Germline CDR1 and CDR2: SEHNR and FQNEAQ (reference sequence). V was trimmed by 6 bases and J by 5 bases, leaving 13 bases between them. The CDR3 here is CASSLSSWTGELFF. The sequenced CDR3 bases are TGTGCCAGCAGTCTTAGTTCTTGGACCGGGGAG.

This chain's CDR3 is CASSVTEGLANEQYF. CDR3 DNA (partial): TGTGCCAGCAGCGTCACGGAAGGACTAGCGAACGAG. The chain combines TRBV7-8 with TRBJ2-7; 9 nucleotides agree with TRBD2. The read halts 3 residues ahead of the CDR3 end, with the missing end drawn from the germline J gene. The CDR3 contains 15 residues. The V segment lost 5 bases and the J segment 5 bases; nucleotides outside the gene matches: 10. Germline CDR1 is SGHVS and CDR2 is FQNEAQ.

Concerning this clone itself: The read ends 3 residues early relative to the CDR3; the germline J gene fills the gap. V and J are TRBV7-2 and TRBJ2-3, with 8 bases identical to TRBD2. Per the germline V gene, CDR1 is SGHTA and CDR2 is FQGNSA. The CDR3 runs to 13 residues. V gave up 6 bases and J gave up 3 bases; unmatched junction bases: 2. The CDR3 protein is CASRTGGTDTQYF. CDR3 bases read: TGTGCCAGCAGAACGGGGGGGACAGATACG.

Concerning this clone itself: The read comes to an end 3 residues before the CDR3 does, leaving the germline J gene to fill in the end. V usage is TRBV20-1 and J usage is TRBJ1-1; D is undetermined. The length of the CDR3 is 14 residues. The germline V and J ends were trimmed by 1 base and 1 base, with 10 bases remaining between them. CDR1 DFQATT and CDR2 SNEGSKA come from the germline V gene (reference sequence). The sequenced part of the CDR3 DNA is TGCAGTGCTAGAGGTGGGCGGGGGAACACTGAA. It translates to CSARGGRGNTE. The entire CDR3 is CSARGGRGNTEAFF.

Comments on this clone: The read halts 3 residues ahead of the CDR3 end, with the missing end drawn from the germline J gene. The V and J genes are TRBV19 and TRBJ1-5, with 7 bases matching TRBD1. The CDR3 extends over 13 amino acids. CDR1 LNHDA and CDR2 SQIVND come from the germline V gene (reference sequence). After removal of 6 bases from V and 3 bases from J, the junction contained 2 bases not matched to a gene. Partial CDR3 DNA: TGTGCCAGTAGGGGACAGACCAATCAGCCC. Amino acids: CASRGQTNQP. The entire CDR3 protein is CASRGQTNQPQHF.

About this clone itself: At one boundary the junction diverges from the germline segment, which might be a read error. The read ends 3 residues shy of where the CDR3 ends; the end is completed using the germline J gene. The same CDR3 is also encoded by other DNA sequences in this sample. The chain employs TRBV19 and TRBJ2-3, with a possible D match to TRBD2 (6 bases). Germline values: CDR1 LNHDA, CDR2 SQIVND (reference sequence). The CDR3 spans 15 residues. CDR3 region: CASSTSRGNTDTQYF. The DNA read from the CDR3 is TGCGCCAGTAGCACTTCACGCGGGAACACAGATACG.